The 26 T cell receptor beta chains listed next were all sequenced from one sample in a study of shared clonotypes between healthy human individuals. Sequencing was performed with immunoSEQ multiplex PCR; in TCRdb, only in-frame clones are kept and a portion is missing. The sample consists of 2 million to 2.5 million clones, approximately 96% of them appearing once. The specimen was naive CD4+ T cells sorted from blood. Described subset: CD45RA+ positively selected. These TCRs come from a man between 18 and 29 years old in good health.

The chain uses TRBV7-2 and TRBJ2-7; TRBD2 agrees at 8 bases. This CDR3 has 13 residues. J gave up 5 bases and V 5 bases, and 5 bases lay outside the gene matches. From germline, CDR1 is SGHTA and CDR2 FQGNSA. CDR3 nucleotide sequence: TGTGCCAGCAGCATAGGCGGGAGGAACGAGCAGTACTTC. Translating gives CASSIGGRNEQYF.

Comment on this clone: Other DNA sequences of this sample code for an identical CDR3. The chain couples TRBV20-1 to TRBJ2-7; D might be TRBD1 (5 bases). CDR3 length: 11 residues. Germline V gives CDR1 DFQATT, CDR2 SNEGSKA (reference sequence). V was clipped by 5 bases and J by 3 bases, with 8 bases between them. The CDR3 nucleotides read TGCAGTGCTTTAGACAGCTACGAGCAGTACTTC. Translating it yields CSALDSYEQYF.

This chain links TRBV27 with TRBJ2-3, with TRBD2 matching over 14 bases. The junction had 13 bases not matched to a gene; V was cut back by 5 bases and J by 0 bases. CDR1 and CDR2 from the germline V gene are MNHEY and SMNVEV (reference sequence). The CDR3 has 20 residues. The CDR3 DNA reads TGTGCCAGCAGTCCTCGACTAGCGGGAGGGCCTCGACCTAGCACAGATACGCAGTATTTT. This gives the protein CASSPRLAGGPRPSTDTQYF.

This rearrangement joins TRBV11-2 to TRBJ2-2; D is perhaps TRBD2 (5 bases). Germline CDR1 and CDR2: SGHAT and FQNNGV. The CDR3 is 13 amino acids. Trimming shortened V by 0 bases and J by 7 bases, and 6 bases separated the two germline ends. The DNA for the CDR3 is TGTGCCAGCAGCTTAGACGGGGTCGGGGAGCTGTTTTTT. Its translation is CASSLDGVGELFF. Together with reference TRBV11-2 and TRBJ2-2, the CDR3 gives the full variable domain: EAGVAQSPRYKIIEKRQSVAFWCNPISGHATLYWYQQILGQGPKLLIQFQNNGVVDDSQLPKDRFSAERLKGVDSTLKIQPAKLEDSAVYLCASSLDGVGELFFGEGSRLTVL.

V is TRBV2 and J is TRBJ2-1; 14 nucleotides line up with TRBD2. J was trimmed by 6 bases and V by 6 bases; bases with no gene match: 13. Germline V lookup: CDR1 SNHLY, CDR2 FYNNEI. The length of the CDR3 is 18 residues. Here the CDR3 reads CASSPPPGLAGVSNEQFF. As DNA, the CDR3 is TGTGCCAGCAGCCCACCGCCGGGACTAGCGGGAGTAAGCAATGAGCAGTTCTTC.

The chain combines TRBV12-5 with TRBJ2-7; 8 nucleotides line up with TRBD1. V lost 9 bases, J lost 2 bases, and 15 bases stayed unmatched. The germline V gene encodes CDR1 LGHNT and CDR2 FRNRAP. This CDR3 has 16 residues. In DNA form, the CDR3 reads TGTGCTAGCTCAGCCCCCCCGGGACAGGTCGCCTACGAGCAGTACTTC. This translates into CASSAPPGQVAYEQYF.

The rearrangement uses TRBV4-1 and TRBJ2-1; the D gene is possibly TRBD2 (5 bases). The CDR3 is 13 amino acids. Trimming shortened V by 4 bases and J by 7 bases, and 11 bases separated the two germline ends. Germline V CDR1 and CDR2: MGHRA, YSYEKL. CDR3 sequence: CASSLLGDNEQFF. CDR3 sequence (DNA): TGCGCCAGCAGCCTACTCGGGGATAATGAGCAGTTCTTC.

The chain uses TRBV6-5 and TRBJ1-2; D gene unclear. The CDR3 covers 12 residues. V shed 8 bases and J shed 4 bases, with 11 bases lying between them. CDR1 is MNHEY, CDR2 SVGAGI, per germline. CDR3 residues: CASQGSGYGYTF. The CDR3 DNA reads TGTGCCAGCCAAGGTTCAGGCTATGGCTACACCTTC.

The V call is TRBV5-1, the J call TRBJ2-3; D not certain. V lost 0 bases to trimming and J lost 2 bases, with 7 bases between them. The CDR3 runs 14 residues. From germline, CDR1 is SGHRS and CDR2 YFSETQ. The CDR3: CASSLGMYTDTQYF. For the CDR3, the DNA is TGCGCCAGCAGCTTGGGGATGTACACAGATACGCAGTATTTT. The full variable domain, in which reference TRBV5-1 and TRBJ2-3 provide the parts outside the CDR3, is KAGVTQTPRYLIKTRGQQVTLSCSPISGHRSVSWYQQTPGQGLQFLFEYFSETQRNKGNFPGRFSGRQFSNSRSEMNVSTLELGDSALYLCASSLGMYTDTQYFGPGTRLTVL.

J is TRBJ1-5 and V is TRBV28; TRBD1 agrees at 8 bases. Germline loops: CDR1 MDHEN, CDR2 SYDVKM. V was clipped by 5 bases and J by 5 bases; unmatched bases: 5. CDR3 length: 14 amino acids. The CDR3 loop reads CASSLPGGHQPQHF. CDR3 nucleotide sequence: TGTGCCAGCAGTCTACCAGGGGGCCATCAGCCCCAGCATTTT.

In regard to this clone: Different DNA sequences within this sample yield the same CDR3. J is TRBJ2-7 and V is TRBV7-2, with D maybe TRBD1 (7 bases). The CDR3 is 14 residues long. CDR1 is SGHTA and CDR2 is FQGNSA in the germline V gene. Trimming cost V 1 base and J 4 bases, with 11 bases left between them. CDR3 DNA: TGTGCCAGCAGCTTAGGGAGGGGGCTGTACGAGCAGTACTTC. As protein: CASSLGRGLYEQYF.

V usage is TRBV28 and J usage is TRBJ2-2; D remains ambiguous. The CDR3 loop spans 14 amino acids. The germline V gene encodes CDR1 MDHEN and CDR2 SYDVKM. Deletions cut 5 bases from V and 6 bases from J, with 13 bases between. This chain's CDR3 is CASSMDPGSGELFF. Written as DNA, the CDR3 is TGTGCCAGCAGTATGGATCCAGGCTCCGGGGAGCTGTTTTTT.

The rearrangement uses TRBV5-4 and TRBJ1-2, with 10 bases aligning to TRBD1. V was pared by 6 bases and J by 4 bases, with 9 bases of the junction left unmatched. Germline values: CDR1 SGHNT, CDR2 YYREEE (reference sequence). This CDR3 is 15 amino acids long. The CDR3 nucleotides read TGTGCCAGCACGACAGGGGGCGAATGGATCTATGGCTACACCTTC. Its translation is CASTTGGEWIYGYTF.

This clone was counted a single time. This sequence joins TRBV6-1 and TRBJ2-7; 12 bases align to TRBD2. This CDR3 spans 17 amino acids. Germline V gene data show CDR1 as MNHNS and CDR2 as SASEGT. Unmatched junction bases numbered 8, after V lost 0 bases and J lost 5 bases. This CDR3 reads CASSEALAGGPFHEQYF. As DNA, the CDR3 is TGTGCCAGCAGTGAAGCCCTAGCGGGGGGGCCGTTCCACGAGCAGTACTTC.

The chain combines TRBV7-9 with TRBJ1-5; D remains ambiguous. CDR1 and CDR2 (germline): SEHNR, FQNEAQ (reference sequence). V lost 4 bases and J lost 5, with 9 bases in between. The CDR3 loop spans 13 amino acids. This chain's CDR3 is CASSSNADQPQHF. In nucleotides, the CDR3 is TGTGCCAGCAGCTCGAACGCGGATCAGCCCCAGCATTTT.

The chain links TRBV5-1 to TRBJ2-7; 7 bases fit TRBD1. After removal of 3 bases from V and 0 bases from J, the junction contained 15 bases not matched to a gene. Germline CDR1 SGHRS, CDR2 YFSETQ. The CDR3 spans 18 residues. CDR3 in DNA: TGCGCCAGCAGCTCAGCGCGTTGGACAGGTTCTACCTCCTACGAGCAGTACTTC. Its protein product is CASSSARWTGSTSYEQYF.

This chain connects TRBV2 to TRBJ2-5; no firm D call. The CDR3 loop spans 12 amino acids. Germline loops: CDR1 SNHLY, CDR2 FYNNEI. V was pared by 6 bases and J by 1 base, with 6 bases between. The DNA for the CDR3 is TGTGCCAGCAGGCGGTTCCAAGAGACCCAGTACTTC. Protein product: CASRRFQETQYF.

V gene TRBV6-5 combines with J gene TRBJ1-1; tentatively, D is TRBD1 (6 bases). Germline CDR1 MNHEY, CDR2 SVGAGI. The CDR3 sequence is 12 residues long. Trimming left V 0 bases short and J 11 bases short, with 10 bases between. The CDR3 loop is CASSYSTGTAFF. In nucleotides, the CDR3 is TGTGCCAGCAGTTACTCGACAGGTACGGCTTTCTTT.

The V and J genes are TRBV6-5 and TRBJ2-7; possibly TRBD1 for D (6 bases). Trimming took 6 bases from V and 2 from J, leaving 17 bases between them. This CDR3 is built from 15 residues. Germline CDR1 reads MNHEY; CDR2 reads SVGAGI. This CDR3 reads CASRLTGASTYEQYF. In DNA, the CDR3 is TGTGCCAGCAGACTGACAGGAGCTTCCACCTACGAGCAGTACTTC.

In DNA, the CDR3 is TGCGCCAGCAGCCAAGACTTAGGGATCTACGAGCAGTACTTC. Its protein product is CASSQDLGIYEQYF. The rearrangement uses TRBV4-3 and TRBJ2-7; the D is unclear. The CDR3 covers 14 residues. The germline CDR1 and CDR2 sequences are LGHNA and YSLEER. V lost 0 bases to trimming and J lost 3 bases, with 9 bases between them.

This chain connects TRBV10-2 to TRBJ2-2, with D possibly matching TRBD1 (5 bases). The V end was cut by 7 bases, the J end by 7 bases, with 10 bases between. CDR1 is WSHSY, CDR2 SAAADI, per germline. The CDR3 has 12 amino acids. This CDR3 is CASTERGGELFF. The CDR3 DNA is TGCGCCAGCACCGAAAGGGGCGGGGAGCTGTTTTTT.

The J gene is TRBJ2-3, the V gene TRBV19; TRBD1 matches 7 bases. This CDR3 comprises 13 residues. The ends lost 6 bases at V and 4 bases at J; junction bases unmatched: 4. Looked up from germline, CDR1 is LNHDA and CDR2 is SQIVND (reference sequence). The CDR3 is CASRRQGSDTQYF. The CDR3, as DNA: TGTGCCAGTAGGAGACAGGGATCAGATACGCAGTATTTT.

Comment on this clone: Mismatch with germline at one junction end may stem from a read error. In DNA, the CDR3 is TGTGCCAGCAGACCCTTGACGGGAAACTATGGCCACACCTTC. Translating gives CASRPLTGNYGHTF. The chain is built from TRBV14 and TRBJ1-2; unclear D gene. This CDR3 is 14 amino acids long. Germline V gives CDR1 SGHDN, CDR2 FVKESK.

The rearrangement links TRBV7-2 to TRBJ1-5; D call uncertain. This CDR3 is 12 amino acids long. Looked up from germline, CDR1 is SGHTA and CDR2 is FQGNSA. V dropped 5 bases and J dropped 5 bases, with 7 bases sitting between them. The CDR3 region has the DNA TGTGCCAGCAGCGCCGCCTATCAGCCCCAGCATTTT. Translated, it gives CASSAAYQPQHF.

J is TRBJ1-3 and V is TRBV4-3, with TRBD1 matching 7 bases. J gave up 0 bases and V 3 bases, and 8 bases lay outside the gene matches. Per germline, CDR1 LGHNA and CDR2 YSLEER. The CDR3 totals 17 residues. CDR3 coding DNA: TGCGCCAGCAGCCAGAGTTATGGACAGGACTCTGGAAACACCATATATTTT. Amino acids: CASSQSYGQDSGNTIYF.

V usage is TRBV18 and J usage is TRBJ2-7; 7 bases align to TRBD1. J lost 0 bases, V lost 1 base, and 15 bases had no gene match. This CDR3 region has 19 residues. Germline loops: CDR1 KGHSH, CDR2 LQKENI. CDR3 coding DNA: TGTGCCAGCTCACCACGTGCAGCTCGGGACAGCCTACACTCCTACGAGCAGTACTTC. Encoded protein: CASSPRAARDSLHSYEQYF.